A single sample is the source of the 20 T cell receptor beta chains below, sequenced in a study of T cell responses to AZD1222 COVID-19 vaccine. The data were produced by immunoSEQ multiplex PCR, yet TCRdb's version contains in-frame clones alone and is incomplete. The sample gives 90,000 to 120,000 clones, about 90% of which show up once; around 20% is in the top ten. This specimen consisted of peripheral blood, obtained on day 0 of AZD1222 vaccination. These receptors were obtained from an adult in good health.

V is TRBV29-1 and J is TRBJ2-5; possible D gene TRBD2, 6 bases. There are 13 residues in the CDR3. CDR1 SQVTM and CDR2 ANQGSEA come from the germline V gene. Trimming left V 6 bases short and J 5 bases short, with 16 bases between. CDR3 sequence reads: CSVHTRLAETQYF. CDR3 DNA sequence: TGCAGCGTCCACACTCGCCTAGCGGAGACCCAGTACTTC.

The rearrangement links TRBV28 to TRBJ1-1; unclear D gene. In germline, CDR1 is MDHEN, CDR2 SYDVKM. Deletions cut 3 bases from V and 5 bases from J, with 4 bases between. The CDR3 sequence is 11 residues long. The CDR3 region has the DNA TGTGCCAGCAGTTTGGGAACTGAAGCTTTCTTT. Protein sequence: CASSLGTEAFF.

This clone was seen a few times. This chain connects TRBV7-9 to TRBJ1-6; 9 positions agree with TRBD1. CDR3 size: 14 residues. Germline lookup yields CDR1 SEHNR and CDR2 FQNEAQ (reference sequence). V shed 5 bases, J shed 10 bases, and the junction held 6 bases outside the gene matches. The CDR3 loop is CASSPTGTGSPLHF. CDR3 sequence (DNA): TGTGCCAGCAGCCCCACAGGGACAGGGTCACCCCTCCACTTT.

V and J are TRBV11-2 and TRBJ1-6, with 7 nucleotides matching TRBD1. Germline loops: CDR1 SGHAT, CDR2 FQNNGV. V dropped 2 bases and J dropped 7; count of bases not matched to a gene: 5. The CDR3 covers 15 residues. CDR3 in amino acids: CASSLRGDSNSPLHF. The DNA for the CDR3 is TGTGCCAGCAGCTTAAGGGGGGACAGCAATTCACCCCTCCACTTT.

There are a few counts of this clone. CDR3 residues: CASSQDPAGEFEALHF. The CDR3 DNA is TGTGCCAGCAGCCAAGATCCGGCGGGGGAATTTGAGGCCCTCCACTTT. This chain joins TRBV4-2 and TRBJ1-6; D may be TRBD1 (5 bases). CDR1 LGHNA and CDR2 YNFKEQ come from the germline V gene. The CDR3 has 16 residues. Trimming stripped 0 bases from V and 14 bases from J, with 20 bases between.

This sequence joins TRBV9 and TRBJ2-3, with 8 bases identical to TRBD1. Germline CDR1 and CDR2: SGDLS and YYNGEE. Trimming took 3 bases from V and 3 from J; bases not matched to a gene: 9. CDR3 length: 16 residues. CDR3 DNA: TGTGCCAGCAGCGCTTCTACAGGGGGAGGAACAGATACGCAGTATTTT. Translating it yields CASSASTGGGTDTQYF. The full variable domain, rest sourced from reference TRBV9 and TRBJ2-3, is DSGVTQTPKHLITATGQRVTLRCSPRSGDLSVYWYQQSLDQGLQFLIQYYNGEERAKGNILERFSAQQFPDLHSELNLSSLELGDSALYFCASSASTGGGTDTQYFGPGTRLTVL.

The chain joins TRBV5-6 to TRBJ2-5; possibly TRBD1 or TRBD2 for D (5 bases each). The length of the CDR3 is 15 residues. Germline assignment: CDR1 SGHDT and CDR2 YYEEEE. V gave up 1 base and J gave up 4 bases, with 14 bases separating them. The CDR3 loop reads CASSLKGTGGETQYF. CDR3 DNA: TGTGCCAGCAGCTTGAAAGGGACGGGCGGAGAGACCCAGTACTTC.

The chain has TRBV30 and TRBJ1-3, with D tentatively TRBD1 (5 bases). V lost 5 bases to trimming and J lost 4 bases, with 9 bases between them. CDR1 is GTSNPN and CDR2 is SVGIG in the germline V gene (reference sequence). The CDR3 has 12 residues. CDR3 coding DNA: TGTGCCTGGGGGGACGGAGGAAACACCATATATTTT. Its translation: CAWGDGGNTIYF.

The V and J genes are TRBV11-2 and TRBJ1-1, with D unresolved. This CDR3 is built from 12 residues. Trimming took off 3 bases at V and 2 bases at J, with 4 bases between the two ends. Per the germline V gene, CDR1 is SGHAT and CDR2 is FQNNGV. This CDR3 is CASSFFNTEAFF. CDR3 bases: TGTGCCAGCAGCTTTTTCAACACTGAAGCTTTCTTT.

The chain joins TRBV7-2 to TRBJ1-5; D ambiguous. Germline V lookup: CDR1 SGHTA, CDR2 FQGNSA. This CDR3 contains 16 residues. V lost 1 base to trimming and J lost 6 bases, with 16 bases between them. The CDR3 DNA sequence: TGTGCCAGCAGCTTAGGAGCCTTGATCGTAGGTCAGCCCCAGCATTTT. Translating it yields CASSLGALIVGQPQHF. Together with reference TRBV7-2 and TRBJ1-5, the CDR3 gives the full variable domain: GAGVSQSPSNKVTEKGKDVELRCDPISGHTALYWYRQSLGQGLEFLIYFQGNSAPDKSGLPSDRFSAERTGGSVSTLTIQRTQQEDSAVYLCASSLGALIVGQPQHFGDGTRLSIL.

The sample holds one count of this clone. The chain carries TRBV28 and TRBJ2-7, with 10 bases lining up with TRBD1. Unmatched junction bases numbered 5, after V lost 10 bases and J lost 2 bases. The CDR3 is made up of 13 amino acids. Germline assignment: CDR1 MDHEN and CDR2 SYDVKM. The CDR3 DNA reads as TGTGCCATTGGGACAGGGGTTACCTACGAGCAGTACTTC. This gives the protein CAIGTGVTYEQYF. Full variable domain (missing parts from reference TRBV28 and TRBJ2-7): DVKVTQSSRYLVKRTGEKVFLECVQDMDHENMFWYRQDPGLGLRLIYFSYDVKMKEKGDIPEGYSVSREKKERFSLILESASTNQTSMYLCAIGTGVTYEQYFGPGTRLTVT.

The chain recombines TRBV4-1 with TRBJ2-7; 8 bases fit TRBD2. The V and J ends lost 1 base and 0 bases, in that order; junction bases with no gene match: 5. The germline gives CDR1 MGHRA, CDR2 YSYEKL. There are 16 residues in the CDR3. The chain's CDR3 is CASSQVPRGASYEQYF. Written as DNA, the CDR3 is TGCGCCAGCAGCCAAGTCCCGCGGGGGGCCTCCTACGAGCAGTACTTC.

The chain joins TRBV6-5 to TRBJ1-1; D is possibly TRBD1 (6 bases). With 6 bases removed from V and 8 bases from J, the gap between germline ends came to 13 bases. The CDR3 has 12 residues. Germline CDR1 is MNHEY and CDR2 is SVGAGI. CDR3: CASRDPTGEAFF. In DNA, the CDR3 is TGTGCCAGCAGAGATCCAACAGGGGAAGCTTTCTTT.

V is TRBV6-1 and J is TRBJ2-5, with TRBD2 as a possible D gene (6 bases). Trimming left V 1 base short and J 4 bases short, with 10 bases between. The CDR3 covers 14 residues. Germline lookup yields CDR1 MNHNS and CDR2 SASEGT. The DNA for the CDR3 is TGTGCCAGCAGTGAAGGCCGGGACTTAGAGACCCAGTACTTC. This codes for CASSEGRDLETQYF.

V gene TRBV30 combines with J gene TRBJ2-7, with D perhaps matching TRBD2 (5 bases). CDR3 size: 12 residues. Trimming removed 0 bases from V and 5 bases from J, with 8 bases in between. The germline V gene encodes CDR1 GTSNPN and CDR2 SVGIG (reference sequence). As DNA, the CDR3 is TGTGCCTGGAGTGTACTAGGGAACGAGCAGTACTTC. Protein: CAWSVLGNEQYF.

V and J are TRBV18 and TRBJ2-7; a possible D gene is TRBD1 (6 bases). The CDR3 is made up of 14 amino acids. Between the trimmed V and J ends, which lost 2 bases and 0 bases, there was a span of 8 bases. CDR1 and CDR2 from the germline V gene are KGHSH and LQKENI. CDR3 in amino acids: CASSPSDSSYEQYF. CDR3 DNA: TGTGCCAGCTCACCATCGGACAGCTCCTACGAGCAGTACTTC.

This clone was seen just once. The V gene is TRBV6-6, the J gene TRBJ2-1, with D perhaps being TRBD1 or TRBD2 (7 bases each). The CDR3 spans 14 residues. Trimming left V 2 bases short and J 6 bases short, with 11 bases between. CDR1 and CDR2 (germline): MNHNY, SVGAGI (reference sequence). The CDR3 spells CASSYPGGANEQFF. The CDR3 coding sequence is TGTGCCAGCAGTTACCCAGGGGGGGCCAATGAGCAGTTCTTC.

The rearrangement uses TRBV3-1 (or the pseudogene TRBV3-2) and TRBJ1-6, with D tentatively TRBD1 (5 bases). In germline, CDR1 is LGHDT, CDR2 YNNKEL (reference sequence). V dropped 1 base and J dropped 9 bases, with 13 bases sitting between them. This CDR3 has 15 residues. The DNA for the CDR3 is TGTGCCAGCAGCCAAGTCGCCCGGGGGGGTTCACCCCTCCACTTT. It is translated as CASSQVARGGSPLHF.

The chain's CDR3 is CASSSMGRGTGSHNEQFF. The DNA for the CDR3 is TGTGCCAGCAGCTCGATGGGGAGGGGGACAGGGAGCCACAATGAGCAGTTCTTC. V gene TRBV13 combines with J gene TRBJ2-1; TRBD1 matches at 9 bases. V lost 4 bases and J lost 5; bases outside the gene matches: 15. Germline CDR1 and CDR2: PRHDT and FYEKMQ (reference sequence). This CDR3 has 18 amino acids. The complete variable domain, with remaining parts taken from reference TRBV13 and TRBJ2-1, reads AAGVIQSPRHLIKEKRETATLKCYPIPRHDTVYWYQQGPGQDPQFLISFYEKMQSDKGSIPDRFSAQQFSDYHSELNMSSLELGDSALYFCASSSMGRGTGSHNEQFFGPGTRLTVL.

This clone was detected only a few times. CDR3 nucleotide sequence: TGCAGCGTAAACCAGGGAGGCACAGATACGCAGTATTTT. Translated, it gives CSVNQGGTDTQYF. This chain joins TRBV29-1 and TRBJ2-3; D may match TRBD1 or TRBD2 (5 bases each). CDR3 length: 13 residues. V was trimmed by 6 bases and J by 1 base, leaving 11 bases between them. Germline CDR1 is SQVTM and CDR2 is ANQGSEA.